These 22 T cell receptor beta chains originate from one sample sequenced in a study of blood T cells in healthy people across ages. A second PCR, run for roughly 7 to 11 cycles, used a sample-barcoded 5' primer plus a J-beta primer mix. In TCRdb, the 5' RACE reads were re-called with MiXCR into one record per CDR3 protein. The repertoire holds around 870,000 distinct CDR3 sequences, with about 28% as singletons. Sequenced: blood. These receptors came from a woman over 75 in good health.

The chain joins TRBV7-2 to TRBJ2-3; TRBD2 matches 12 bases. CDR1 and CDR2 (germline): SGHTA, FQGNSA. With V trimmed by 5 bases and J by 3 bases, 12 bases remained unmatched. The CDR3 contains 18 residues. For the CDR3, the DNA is TGTGCCAGCAGCATCACTAGCGGGGGGTCAAGAATTACAGATACGCAGTATTTT. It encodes CASSITSGGSRITDTQYF.

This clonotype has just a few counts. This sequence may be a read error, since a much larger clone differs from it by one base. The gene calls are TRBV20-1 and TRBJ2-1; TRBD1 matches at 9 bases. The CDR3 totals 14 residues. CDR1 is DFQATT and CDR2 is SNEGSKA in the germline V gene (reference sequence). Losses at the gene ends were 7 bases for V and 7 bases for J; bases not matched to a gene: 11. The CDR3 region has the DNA TGCAGTGTCCCGGACAGGGGACTTTGGAATGAGCAGTTCTTC. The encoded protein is CSVPDRGLWNEQFF.

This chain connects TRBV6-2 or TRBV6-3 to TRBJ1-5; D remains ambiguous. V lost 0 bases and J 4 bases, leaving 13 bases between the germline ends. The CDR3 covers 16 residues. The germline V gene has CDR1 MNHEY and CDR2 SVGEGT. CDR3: CASSYSRRGWNQPQHF. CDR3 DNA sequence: TGTGCCAGCAGTTACTCGAGAAGAGGTTGGAATCAGCCCCAGCATTTT.

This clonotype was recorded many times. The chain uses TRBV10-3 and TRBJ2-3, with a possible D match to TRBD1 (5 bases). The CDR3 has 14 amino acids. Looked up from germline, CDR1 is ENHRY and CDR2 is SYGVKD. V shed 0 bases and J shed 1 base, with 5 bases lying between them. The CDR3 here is CAISESTGTDTQYF. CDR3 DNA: TGTGCCATCAGTGAGTCGACAGGCACAGATACGCAGTATTTT.

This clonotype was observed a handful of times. The CDR3, as DNA: TGTGCCAGCAGTTTATCGGGCGGACAGCCCTGGGGCTACACCTTC. Amino acids: CASSLSGGQPWGYTF. The genes are TRBV12-3 or TRBV12-4 and TRBJ1-2; possible D gene TRBD1, 6 bases. V lost 2 bases and J 8 bases, leaving 18 bases between the germline ends. The CDR3 length is 15 residues.

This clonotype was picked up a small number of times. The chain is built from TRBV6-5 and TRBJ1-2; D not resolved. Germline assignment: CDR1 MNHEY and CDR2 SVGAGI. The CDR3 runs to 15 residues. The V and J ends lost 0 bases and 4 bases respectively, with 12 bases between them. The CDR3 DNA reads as TGTGCCAGCAGTTACTCTGACGTCGGCAGCTATGGCTACACCTTC. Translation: CASSYSDVGSYGYTF.

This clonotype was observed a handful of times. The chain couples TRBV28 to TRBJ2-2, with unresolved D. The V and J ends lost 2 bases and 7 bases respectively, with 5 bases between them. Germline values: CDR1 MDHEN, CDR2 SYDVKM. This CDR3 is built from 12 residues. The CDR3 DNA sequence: TGTGCCAGCAGTTTAACGATCGGGGAGCTGTTTTTT. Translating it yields CASSLTIGELFF. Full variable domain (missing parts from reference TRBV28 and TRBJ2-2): DVKVTQSSRYLVKRTGEKVFLECVQDMDHENMFWYRQDPGLGLRLIYFSYDVKMKEKGDIPEGYSVSREKKERFSLILESASTNQTSMYLCASSLTIGELFFGEGSRLTVL.

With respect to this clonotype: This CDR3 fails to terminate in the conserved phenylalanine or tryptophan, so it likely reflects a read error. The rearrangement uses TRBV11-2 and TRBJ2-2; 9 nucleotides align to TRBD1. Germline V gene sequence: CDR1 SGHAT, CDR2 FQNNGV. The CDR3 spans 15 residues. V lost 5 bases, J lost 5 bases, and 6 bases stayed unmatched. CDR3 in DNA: TGTGCCAGCAGCCCTTCGGGACAGGGTACCGGGGAGCTGTTTTTG. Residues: CASSPSGQGTGELFL.

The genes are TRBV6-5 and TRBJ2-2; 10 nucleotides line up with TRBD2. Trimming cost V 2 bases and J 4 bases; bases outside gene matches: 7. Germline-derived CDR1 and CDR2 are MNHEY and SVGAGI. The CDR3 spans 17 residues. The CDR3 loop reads CASSYTLAGDGTGELFF. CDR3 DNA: TGTGCCAGCAGTTACACTCTAGCGGGGGACGGCACCGGGGAGCTGTTTTTT.

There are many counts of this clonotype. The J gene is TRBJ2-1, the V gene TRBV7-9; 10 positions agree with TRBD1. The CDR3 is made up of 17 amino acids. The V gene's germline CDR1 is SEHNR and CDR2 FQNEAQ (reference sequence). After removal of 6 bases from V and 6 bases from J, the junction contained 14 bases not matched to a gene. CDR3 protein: CASSRTSGTGESNEQFF. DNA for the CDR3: TGTGCCAGCAGTCGAACCTCCGGGACAGGGGAAAGCAATGAGCAGTTCTTC.

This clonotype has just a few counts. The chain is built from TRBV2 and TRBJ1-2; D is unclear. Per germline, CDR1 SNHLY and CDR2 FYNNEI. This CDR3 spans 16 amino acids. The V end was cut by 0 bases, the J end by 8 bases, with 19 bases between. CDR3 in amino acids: CASSEALGSPAGGYTF. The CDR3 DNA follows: TGTGCCAGCAGTGAAGCGCTAGGGTCCCCCGCCGGGGGCTACACCTTC.

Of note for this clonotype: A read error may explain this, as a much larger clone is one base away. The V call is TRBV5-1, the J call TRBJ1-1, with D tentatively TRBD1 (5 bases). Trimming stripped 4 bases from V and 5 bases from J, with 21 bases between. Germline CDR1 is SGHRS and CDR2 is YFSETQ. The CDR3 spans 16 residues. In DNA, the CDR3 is TGCGCCAGCAGCCCCGGGGGTCACAGTGCGCAGACTGAAGCTTTCTTT. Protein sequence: CASSPGGHSAQTEAFF.

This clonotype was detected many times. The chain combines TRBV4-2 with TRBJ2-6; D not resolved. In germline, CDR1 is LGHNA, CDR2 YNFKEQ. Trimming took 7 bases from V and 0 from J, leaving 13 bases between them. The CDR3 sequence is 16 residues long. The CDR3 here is CASTVNMNSGANVLTF. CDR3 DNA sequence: TGTGCCAGCACAGTTAACATGAACTCTGGGGCCAACGTCCTGACTTTC.

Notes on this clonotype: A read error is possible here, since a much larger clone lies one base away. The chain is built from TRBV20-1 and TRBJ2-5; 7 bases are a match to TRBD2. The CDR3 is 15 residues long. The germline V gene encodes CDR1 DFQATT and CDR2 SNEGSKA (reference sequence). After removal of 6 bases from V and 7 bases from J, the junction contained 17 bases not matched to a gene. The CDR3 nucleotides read TGCAGTGCCCCTGGACGAGCGGGGAGCGTGGGGACCCAGTACTTC. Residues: CSAPGRAGSVGTQYF.

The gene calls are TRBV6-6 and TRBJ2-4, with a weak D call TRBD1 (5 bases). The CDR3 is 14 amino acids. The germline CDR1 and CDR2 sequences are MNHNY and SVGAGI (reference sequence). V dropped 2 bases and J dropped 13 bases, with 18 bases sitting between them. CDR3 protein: CASSYRGTEDAQYF. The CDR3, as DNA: TGTGCCAGCAGTTACAGGGGTACAGAAGACGCCCAGTACTTC.

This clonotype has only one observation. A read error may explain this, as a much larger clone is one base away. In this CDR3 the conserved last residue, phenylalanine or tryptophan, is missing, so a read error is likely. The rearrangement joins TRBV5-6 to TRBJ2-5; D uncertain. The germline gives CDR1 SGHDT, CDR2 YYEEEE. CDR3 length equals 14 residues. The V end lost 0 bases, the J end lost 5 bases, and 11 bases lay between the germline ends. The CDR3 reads CASSLDIWWETQYV. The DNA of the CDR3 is TGTGCCAGCAGCTTGGATATCTGGTGGGAGACCCAGTACGTC.

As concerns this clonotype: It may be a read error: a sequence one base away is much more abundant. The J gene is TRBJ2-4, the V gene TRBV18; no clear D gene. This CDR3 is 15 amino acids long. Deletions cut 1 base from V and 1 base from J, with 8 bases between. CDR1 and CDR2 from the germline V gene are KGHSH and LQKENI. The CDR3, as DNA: TGTGCCAGCTCACCACGGGAAGCGGCCAAAAACATTCAGTACTTC. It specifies CASSPREAAKNIQYF.

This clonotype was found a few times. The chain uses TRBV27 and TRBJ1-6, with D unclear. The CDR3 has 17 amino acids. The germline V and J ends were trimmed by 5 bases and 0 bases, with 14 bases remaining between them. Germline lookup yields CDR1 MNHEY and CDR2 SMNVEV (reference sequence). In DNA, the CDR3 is TGTGCCAGCAGTCCGAAGGGTTCCAGCTCCTATAATTCACCCCTCCACTTT. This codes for CASSPKGSSSYNSPLHF.

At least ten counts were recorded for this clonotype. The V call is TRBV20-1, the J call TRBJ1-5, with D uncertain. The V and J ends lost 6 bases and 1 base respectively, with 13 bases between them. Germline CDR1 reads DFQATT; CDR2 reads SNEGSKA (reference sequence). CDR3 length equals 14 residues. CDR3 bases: TGCAGTGCCAGGATTCCGGGGAGCAATCAGCCCCAGCATTTT. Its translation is CSARIPGSNQPQHF.

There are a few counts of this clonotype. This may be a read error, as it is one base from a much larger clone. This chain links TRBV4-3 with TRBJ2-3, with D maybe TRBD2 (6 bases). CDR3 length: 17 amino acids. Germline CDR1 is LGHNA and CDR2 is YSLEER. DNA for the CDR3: TGCGCCAGCGGCCAAGAGGCTGCACTAGCTTTCTCAGATACGCAGTATTTT. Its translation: CASGQEAALAFSDTQYF.

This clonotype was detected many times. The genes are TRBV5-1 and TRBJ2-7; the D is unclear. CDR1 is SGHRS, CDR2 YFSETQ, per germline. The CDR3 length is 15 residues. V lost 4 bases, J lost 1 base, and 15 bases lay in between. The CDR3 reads CASSGDGFGSYEQYF. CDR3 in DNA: TGCGCCAGCAGCGGAGACGGGTTCGGGTCCTACGAGCAGTACTTC.

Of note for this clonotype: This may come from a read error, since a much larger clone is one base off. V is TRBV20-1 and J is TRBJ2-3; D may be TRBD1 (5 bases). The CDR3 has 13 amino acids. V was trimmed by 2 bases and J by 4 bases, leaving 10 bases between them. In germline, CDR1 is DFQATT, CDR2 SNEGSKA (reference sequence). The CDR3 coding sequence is TGCAGTGCTAGAAGGGGCTATTCAGATACGCAGTATTTT. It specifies CSARRGYSDTQYF.